This TCR beta chain emerged from a study of CD8+CD57+ T cells in acquired aplastic anemia. Between the trimmed V and J ends, which lost 0 bases and 9 bases, there was a span of 6 bases. CDR3 size: 13 residues. The V gene's germline CDR1 is LNHNV and CDR2 YYDKDF (reference sequence). It was genomic DNA that served as the template for profiling TCR beta VDJ and CDR3. MiXCR, run by TCRdb on the reads, gives a single entry per CDR3 protein. The table lists some 120,000 distinct CDR3 sequences, 48% of them singletons. The clonotype comes from a human donor in good health, serving as a control. The source material was sorted CD4+, CD8+, or CD8+CD57+ T cells (not recorded which) from PBMCs. This chain joins TRBV15 and TRBJ1-6, with D hard to call. Here the CDR3 reads CATSRDWVSPLHF. In DNA, the CDR3 is TGTGCCACCAGCAGAGACTGGGTTTCACCCCTCCACTTT.